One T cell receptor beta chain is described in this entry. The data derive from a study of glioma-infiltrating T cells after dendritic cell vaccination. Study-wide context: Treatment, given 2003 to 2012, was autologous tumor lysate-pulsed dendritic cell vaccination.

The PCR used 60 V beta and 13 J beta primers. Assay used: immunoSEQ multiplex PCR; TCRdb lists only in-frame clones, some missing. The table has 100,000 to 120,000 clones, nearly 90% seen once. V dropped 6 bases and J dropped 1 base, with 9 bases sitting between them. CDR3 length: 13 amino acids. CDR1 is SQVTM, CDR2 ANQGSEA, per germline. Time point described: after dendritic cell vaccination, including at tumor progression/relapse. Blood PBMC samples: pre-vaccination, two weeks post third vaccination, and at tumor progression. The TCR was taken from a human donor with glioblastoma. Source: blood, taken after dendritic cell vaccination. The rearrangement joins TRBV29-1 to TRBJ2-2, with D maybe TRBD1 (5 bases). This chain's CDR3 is CSVPDRNTGELFF. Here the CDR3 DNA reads TGCAGCGTGCCCGACAGGAACACCGGGGAGCTGTTTTTT.